The present entry profiles one T cell receptor (beta chain) with its context. MiXCR, run by TCRdb on the 5' RACE reads, gives a single entry per CDR3 protein. There are 550,000 to 800,000 distinct CDR3 sequences in the sample; about 7.1% occur only once, and around 1.6% lies in the top ten. This specimen belongs to a study of identical twins. V gave up 3 bases and J gave up 7 bases; unmatched junction bases: 14. This CDR3 has 19 amino acids. Germline V gene lookup returns CDR1 KGHSH and CDR2 LQKENI. The same data also contributed to another study, on yellow fever vaccine responses in identical twins.

The sample comprised PBMCs. The chain couples TRBV18 to TRBJ2-1; 14 bases fit TRBD2. The source is a young woman in good health. The CDR3 sequence: CASSPQHPGLAGDGNEQFF. In DNA form, the CDR3 reads TGTGCCAGCTCACCCCAGCATCCGGGACTAGCGGGAGATGGGAATGAGCAGTTCTTC.